The clone carrying this TCR beta chain was seen many times. The TCR library protocol was used to attach unique molecular identifiers. These identifiers were attached to individual cDNA molecules. TCRdb re-called the 5' RACE reads through MiXCR, storing one row per CDR3 protein. The repertoire has about 35,000 distinct CDR3 sequences, 5.4% of them found once; the top ten carry roughly 6.3%. This sample is drawn from a study of early T cells in non-severe SARS-CoV-2 infection. Study-level background: Sequencing input comprised bulk RNA from unsorted whole blood; chain pairing was not available.

CDR3 length: 12 amino acids. Germline V gene lookup returns CDR1 LNHDA and CDR2 SQIVND (reference sequence). The trim removed 7 bases at V and 9 bases at J, leaving 1 base unmatched. V gene TRBV19 combines with J gene TRBJ2-1, with TRBD2 matching over 12 bases. Material: whole blood, obtained at baseline. This TCR came from an adult who was a healthcare worker with PCR-confirmed SARS-CoV-2 infection or an uninfected control (not recorded which). The CDR3 region has the DNA TGTGCCAGTACTAGCGGGGGGGGTGAGCAGTTCTTC. Its translation is CASTSGGGEQFF.